A single TCR beta chain is shown here with its context. This sample stems from a study of T cell repertoires in cytomegalovirus infection. TCRdb recomputed calls from the reads with MiXCR, one row per CDR3 protein. Counted here are 150,000 to 200,000 distinct CDR3 sequences, about 15% occurring once; the ten biggest clones make up 25% to 30%. Trimming took 0 bases from V and 9 from J; bases not matched to a gene: 7. Germline V gene lookup returns CDR1 SGHTA and CDR2 FQGTGA. The CDR3 covers 15 residues. Source material: PBMCs. The clonotype originates from a human donor in good health (CMV status not recorded). Some clones in this sample may be carry-over from other donors' samples. V gene TRBV7-3 combines with J gene TRBJ2-1; 8 bases match TRBD2. The CDR3 sequence is CASSLTGSSGSEQFF. As DNA, the CDR3 is TGTGCCAGCAGCTTAACGGGCTCTAGCGGGTCTGAGCAGTTCTTC.